This T cell receptor beta chain was obtained from a study of Ad26.COV2.S vaccination and SARS-CoV-2 variants. Study-level information: The vaccine Ad26.COV2.S was put into the muscle once, or twice with 56 days between.

The treatment here: around 19 received Ad26.COV2.S at low or high dose, single or two shots; five or six received placebo; per-sample allocation not given. Samples came from day 63 after the first vaccine or placebo injection. Libraries were prepared by immunoSEQ multiplex PCR; TCRdb keeps only in-frame clonotypes and omits some of them. The sample contains some 250,000 clones, around nine tenths of which appear only once. General study points: Vaccine and placebo recipients had similar non-spike TCR breadth.

Turning to this clone: Its matching antigen is unknown.

The CDR3 extends over 12 amino acids. The germline gives CDR1 SEHNR, CDR2 FQNEAQ (reference sequence). Trimming shortened V by 2 bases and J by 13 bases, and 14 bases separated the two germline ends. V gene TRBV7-9 combines with J gene TRBJ1-2, with D perhaps TRBD1 (5 bases). The input for sequencing was peripheral blood, taken in a trial of Ad26.COV2.S vaccine versus placebo. The clonotype was recovered from a person aged 18-65 years who received the Ad26.COV2.S COVID-19 vaccine or a placebo. CDR3 DNA: TGTGCCAGCAGCTTACCCGGGGCGACACCCACCTTC. Its protein is CASSLPGATPTF.